This passage covers 17 T cell receptor beta chains from one sample sequenced in a study of naive and memory T cell subsets. The library had UMIs added by 3' ligation of an oligonucleotide to TCR cDNA. Ligated cDNA underwent four rounds of PCR with nested alpha and beta constant region primers and SP2. TCRdb re-called the 5' RACE reads with MiXCR, one entry per CDR3 protein. The table shows about 60,000 distinct CDR3 sequences, with more than 6% occurring only once. These receptors came from a female donor in good health.

Of note for this clonotype: Mismatch with germline at one junction end may stem from a read error. This CDR3 reads CTSSPLRGGDPLAKNIQYF. CDR3 nucleotide sequence: TGTACCAGCAGCCCTCTTCGGGGAGGAGACCCACTAGCCAAAAACATTCAGTACTTC. This sequence joins TRBV11-2 and TRBJ2-4; D perhaps matches TRBD2 (6 bases). Per the germline V gene, CDR1 is SGHAT and CDR2 is FQNNGV. The CDR3 contains 19 residues.

In this sample, this clonotype turned up many times. The V and J genes are TRBV27 and TRBJ1-2; no firm D call. CDR1 is MNHEY and CDR2 is SMNVEV in the germline V gene (reference sequence). This CDR3 has 14 residues. Trimming shortened V by 5 bases and J by 9 bases, and 19 bases separated the two germline ends. CDR3 sequence: CASSPRAGIDRYTF. In DNA, the CDR3 is TGTGCCAGCAGTCCCCGGGCCGGGATTGATCGCTACACCTTC.

This clonotype has more than one count but fewer than ten. An end of the junction does not agree with germline; a read error may underlie this. This chain connects TRBV19 to TRBJ1-1, with unresolved D. Germline values: CDR1 LNHDA, CDR2 SQIVND (reference sequence). The CDR3 has 12 residues. This CDR3 is CASSMDYTEAFF. The DNA for the CDR3 is TGTGCCAGTAGTATGGACTACACGGAAGCTTTCTTT. Combining the CDR3 with reference TRBV19 and TRBJ1-1 gives the whole variable domain DGGITQSPKYLFRKEGQNVTLSCEQNLNHDAMYWYRQDPGQGLRLIYYSQIVNDFQKGDIAEGYSVSREKKESFPLTVTSAQKNPTAFYLCASSMDYTEAFFGQGTRLTVV.

This clonotype was counted a few times. The chain uses TRBV19 and TRBJ2-1; 9 bases line up with TRBD2. Trimming cost V 3 bases and J 5 bases; bases outside gene matches: 2. The length of the CDR3 is 14 residues. CDR1 is LNHDA, CDR2 SQIVND, per germline (reference sequence). CDR3 loop: CASSILAGNNEQFF. As DNA, the CDR3 is TGTGCCAGTAGTATTCTAGCGGGAAACAATGAGCAGTTCTTC.

The rearrangement joins TRBV29-1 to TRBJ2-3, with D possibly called TRBD1 or TRBD2 (5 bases each). Germline values: CDR1 SQVTM, CDR2 ANQGSEA. This CDR3 region has 11 residues. The V and J ends lost 3 bases and 5 bases respectively, with 6 bases between them. CDR3 nucleotide sequence: TGCAGCGTTGAGGGGGTAGATACGCAGTATTTT. Translating it yields CSVEGVDTQYF.

A few counts support this clonotype. The chain carries TRBV20-1 and TRBJ1-1; perhaps TRBD1 as D (5 bases). The CDR3 spans 16 residues. Trimming stripped 0 bases from V and 2 bases from J, with 16 bases between. From germline, CDR1 is DFQATT and CDR2 SNEGSKA (reference sequence). CDR3 bases: TGCAGTGCTAGAGATTGGCAGGACGGGGGAAACACTGAAGCTTTCTTT. Residues: CSARDWQDGGNTEAFF.

This clonotype was found a few times. This sequence joins TRBV20-1 and TRBJ2-1; no clear D. Trimming pared 1 base from V and 7 bases from J, leaving 8 bases between. The germline gives CDR1 DFQATT, CDR2 SNEGSKA (reference sequence). The CDR3 loop spans 12 amino acids. CDR3: CSARGTVNEQFF. Here the CDR3 DNA reads TGCAGTGCTAGAGGAACGGTTAATGAGCAGTTCTTC.

This clonotype was found a few times. The chain combines TRBV7-2 with TRBJ2-1; D possibly matches TRBD1 or TRBD2 (5 bases each). V gave up 4 bases and J gave up 9 bases, with 19 bases separating them. The germline V gene has CDR1 SGHTA and CDR2 FQGNSA. This CDR3 spans 15 amino acids. This CDR3 is CASSWQGATGGEQFF. The CDR3 DNA reads as TGTGCCAGCAGCTGGCAGGGCGCTACCGGAGGTGAGCAGTTCTTC.

This clonotype turned up a few times. The chain recombines TRBV7-9 with TRBJ1-2, with D hard to call. The ends were cut back, 8 bases at V and 7 bases at J, with 14 bases in the middle. Germline-derived CDR1 and CDR2 are SEHNR and FQNEAQ (reference sequence). This CDR3 is built from 12 residues. CDR3 protein: CASGQGLAGYTF. The CDR3 DNA sequence: TGTGCCAGCGGTCAAGGGCTTGCTGGCTACACCTTC.

This clonotype was detected ten times or more. This rearrangement joins TRBV20-1 to TRBJ1-5; 8 bases line up with TRBD1. The V gene end was trimmed by 5 bases and the J gene end by 4 bases; junction bases not matched to a gene: 13. The germline V gene has CDR1 DFQATT and CDR2 SNEGSKA (reference sequence). This CDR3 is built from 16 residues. The CDR3 loop is CSAHNGRQGLNQPQHF. In nucleotides, the CDR3 is TGCAGTGCTCATAACGGGCGACAGGGGCTAAATCAGCCCCAGCATTTT.

The CDR3 coding sequence is TGTGCCGGGGGACAGGGGGCAGTCGGGGAGCTGTTTTTT. It yields the protein CAGGQGAVGELFF. The V gene is TRBV12-3 or TRBV12-4, the J gene TRBJ2-2, with 12 bases aligning to TRBD1. The CDR3 loop spans 13 amino acids. Trimming took 11 bases from V and 7 from J; bases not matched to a gene: 5.

By sample share, this clonotype is medium-sized. The chain is built from TRBV6-5 and TRBJ1-2; weak D call: TRBD1 (6 bases). Trimming removed 4 bases at V and 0 bases at J, with 9 bases between. The CDR3 length is 14 residues. CDR1 is MNHEY and CDR2 is SVGAGI in the germline V gene. The CDR3 DNA sequence: TGTGCCAGCAGTTCACAGGGACCTAACTATGGCTACACCTTC. This sequence encodes CASSSQGPNYGYTF.

This clonotype was recorded many times. CDR3 nucleotides: TGTGCCAGCAGGTGGGGACAGTATAATTCACCCCTCCACTTT. The encoded protein is CASRWGQYNSPLHF. This rearrangement joins TRBV27 to TRBJ1-6, with TRBD1 matching over 7 bases. After removal of 6 bases from V and 4 bases from J, the junction contained 3 bases not matched to a gene. Germline lookup yields CDR1 MNHEY and CDR2 SMNVEV (reference sequence). The CDR3 length is 14 residues.

This clonotype was counted between two and nine times. V and J are TRBV19 and TRBJ1-5; D uncertain. The V end was cut by 3 bases, the J end by 1 base, with 7 bases between. The germline V gene encodes CDR1 LNHDA and CDR2 SQIVND (reference sequence). The CDR3 consists of 14 residues. The CDR3, as DNA: TGTGCCAGTAGTATCCTGAGCAGCAATCAGCCCCAGCATTTT. Its protein product is CASSILSSNQPQHF.

J is TRBJ2-1 and V is TRBV21-1. TRBV21-1 is described as a pseudogene. The CDR3 loop spans 14 amino acids. The CDR3 region has the DNA TGTGCCAGCAGCAATTGGTTAAGGTACAATGAGCAGTTCTTC. Protein sequence: CASSNWLRYNEQFF.

This clonotype was seen at least ten times. V is TRBV12-3 or TRBV12-4 and J is TRBJ1-1; D remains unclear. The V end was cut by 3 bases, the J end by 6 bases, with 8 bases between. CDR3 length equals 12 residues. As DNA, the CDR3 is TGTGCCAGCAGTTTTAGCCTGTCTGAAGCTTTCTTT. Translation: CASSFSLSEAFF.

This clonotype has at least ten counts. V usage is TRBV29-1 and J usage is TRBJ2-1; either TRBD1 or TRBD2 may fit D (5 bases each). Between the trimmed V and J ends, which lost 3 bases and 2 bases, there was a span of 14 bases. There are 15 residues in the CDR3. Germline V gene lookup returns CDR1 SQVTM and CDR2 ANQGSEA. The CDR3 region is CSVEGPGVTYNEQFF. The CDR3 region has the DNA TGCAGCGTTGAGGGGCCCGGGGTTACCTACAATGAGCAGTTCTTC.